This T cell receptor (beta chain) was sequenced in a study of human T cells and chemical hapten exposure. About the research overall: Predominantly women, the patients had alopecia areata, totalis or universalis.

V dropped 3 bases and J dropped 8 bases, with 17 bases sitting between them. The CDR3 covers 15 residues. Looked up from germline, CDR1 is ENHRY and CDR2 is SYGVKD. Time point of the sample: patch test 1, 2 weeks after DPC sensitization. Regarding treatment: therapeutic diphenylcyclopropenone sensitization with weekly scalp DPC. Someone pulled total RNA out of unfractionated whole blood. To note about this clonotype: Its antigen is not identified.

General observations from the study: Since the donors had alopecia, their immune response may not be the same as that of healthy people. Expanded TCRs made up significantly more big CDR3 similarity clusters than controls did.

TCRdb re-called the RACE reads with MiXCR, one entry per CDR3 protein. The sample has tens of thousands of distinct CDR3 sequences, about a tenth seen once. The gene calls are TRBV10-3 and TRBJ2-1, with D tentatively TRBD2 (5 bases). This specimen consisted of whole blood, obtained in connection with sensitization to the hapten diphenylcyclopropenone (DPC). This sequence was found in a woman in her forties or fifties with alopecia areata. Some clones in this sample may be carry-over from other donors' samples. The CDR3 sequence is CAISEGGQAEYEQFF. The CDR3 DNA follows: TGTGCCATCAGTGAAGGAGGTCAGGCCGAATATGAGCAGTTCTTC.